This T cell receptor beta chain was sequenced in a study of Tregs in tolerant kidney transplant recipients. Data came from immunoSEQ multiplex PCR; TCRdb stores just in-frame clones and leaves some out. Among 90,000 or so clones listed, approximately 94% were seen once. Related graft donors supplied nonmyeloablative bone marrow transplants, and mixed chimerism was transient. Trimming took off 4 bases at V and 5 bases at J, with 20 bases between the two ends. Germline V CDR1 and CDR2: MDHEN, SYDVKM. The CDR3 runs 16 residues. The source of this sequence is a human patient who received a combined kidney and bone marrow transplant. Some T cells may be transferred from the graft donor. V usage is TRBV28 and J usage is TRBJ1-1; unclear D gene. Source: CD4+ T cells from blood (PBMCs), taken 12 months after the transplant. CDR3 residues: CASSSEGIRVGTEAFF. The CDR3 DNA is TGTGCCAGCAGTTCCGAGGGTATTCGGGTTGGGACTGAAGCTTTCTTT.